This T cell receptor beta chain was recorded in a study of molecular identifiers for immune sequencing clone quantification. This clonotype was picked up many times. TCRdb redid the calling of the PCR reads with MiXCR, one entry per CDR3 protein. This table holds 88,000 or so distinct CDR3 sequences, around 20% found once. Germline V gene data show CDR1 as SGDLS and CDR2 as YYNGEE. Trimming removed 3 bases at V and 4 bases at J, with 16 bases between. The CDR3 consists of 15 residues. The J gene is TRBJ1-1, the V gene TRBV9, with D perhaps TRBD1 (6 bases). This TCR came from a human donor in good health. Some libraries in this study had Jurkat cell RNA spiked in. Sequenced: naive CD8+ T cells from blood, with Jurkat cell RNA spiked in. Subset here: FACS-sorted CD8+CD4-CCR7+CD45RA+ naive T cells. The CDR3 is CASSAGDRMGTEAFF. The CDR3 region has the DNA TGTGCCAGCAGCGCAGGGGACCGGATGGGCACTGAAGCTTTCTTT.